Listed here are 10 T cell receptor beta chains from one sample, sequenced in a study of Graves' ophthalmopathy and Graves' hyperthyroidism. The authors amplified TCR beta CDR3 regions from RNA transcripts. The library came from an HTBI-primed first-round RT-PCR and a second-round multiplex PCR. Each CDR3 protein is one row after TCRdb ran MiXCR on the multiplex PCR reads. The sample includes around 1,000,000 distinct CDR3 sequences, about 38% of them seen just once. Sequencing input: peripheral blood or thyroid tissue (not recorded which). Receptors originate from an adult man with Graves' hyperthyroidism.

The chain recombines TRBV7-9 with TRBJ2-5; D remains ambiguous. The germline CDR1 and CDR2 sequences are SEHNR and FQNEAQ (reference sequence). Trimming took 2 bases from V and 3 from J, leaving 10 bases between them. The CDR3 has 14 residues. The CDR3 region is CASSLRTPKETQYF. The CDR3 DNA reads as TGTGCCAGCAGCTTAAGGACCCCAAAAGAGACCCAGTACTTC. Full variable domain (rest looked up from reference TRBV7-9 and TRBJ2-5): DTGVSQNPRHKITKRGQNVTFRCDPISEHNRLYWYRQTLGQGPEFLTYFQNEAQLEKSRLLSDRFSAERPKGSFSTLEIQRTEQGDSAMYLCASSLRTPKETQYFGPGTRLLVL.

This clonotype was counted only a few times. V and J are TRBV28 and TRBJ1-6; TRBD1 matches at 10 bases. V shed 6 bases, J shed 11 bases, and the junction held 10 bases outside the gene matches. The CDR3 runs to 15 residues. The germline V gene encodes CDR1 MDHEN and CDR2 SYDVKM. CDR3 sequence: CASSTPGTGDPPLHF. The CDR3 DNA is TGTGCCAGCAGCACTCCCGGGACAGGGGATCCACCCCTCCACTTT.

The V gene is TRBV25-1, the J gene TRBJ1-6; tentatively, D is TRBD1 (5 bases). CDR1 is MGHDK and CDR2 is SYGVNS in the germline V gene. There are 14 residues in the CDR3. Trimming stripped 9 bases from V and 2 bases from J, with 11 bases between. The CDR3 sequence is CASSGATYNSPLHF. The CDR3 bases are TGTGCCAGTAGCGGGGCAACCTATAATTCACCCCTCCACTTT.

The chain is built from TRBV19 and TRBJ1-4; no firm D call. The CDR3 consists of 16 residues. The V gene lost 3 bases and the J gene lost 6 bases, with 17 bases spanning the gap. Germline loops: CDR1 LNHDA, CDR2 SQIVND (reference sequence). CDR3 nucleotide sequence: TGTGCCAGTAGTATCGGTCCCCTTAAGCCAGATGAAAAACTGTTTTTT. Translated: CASSIGPLKPDEKLFF.

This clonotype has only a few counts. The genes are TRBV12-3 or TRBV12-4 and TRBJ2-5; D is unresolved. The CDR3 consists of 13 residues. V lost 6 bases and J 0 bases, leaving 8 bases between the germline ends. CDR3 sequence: CASRTKYQETQYF. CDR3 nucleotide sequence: TGTGCCAGCAGAACGAAGTACCAAGAGACCCAGTACTTC.

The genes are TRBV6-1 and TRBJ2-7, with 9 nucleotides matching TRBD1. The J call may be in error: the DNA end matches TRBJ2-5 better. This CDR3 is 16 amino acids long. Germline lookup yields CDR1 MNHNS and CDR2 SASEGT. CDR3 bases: TGTGCCAGCAGTTACTCCCTGACAGGGGGGGGAGAGACCCAGTACTTC. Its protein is CASSYSLTGGGETQYF.

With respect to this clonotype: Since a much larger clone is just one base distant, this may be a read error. The CDR3 bases are TGTGCCAGCAGTGAGGACAGCCACTATGGCTACACCTTC. It is translated as CASSEDSHYGYTF. The chain uses TRBV7-2 and TRBJ1-2; D is possibly TRBD1 (6 bases). The germline V and J ends were trimmed by 6 bases and 3 bases, with 11 bases remaining between them. Germline CDR1 and CDR2: SGHTA and FQGNSA. The CDR3 length is 13 residues.

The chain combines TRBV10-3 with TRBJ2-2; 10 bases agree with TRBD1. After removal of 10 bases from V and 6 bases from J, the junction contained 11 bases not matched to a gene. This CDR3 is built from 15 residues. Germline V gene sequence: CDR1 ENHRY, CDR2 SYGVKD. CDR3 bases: TGTGCCAGCAGGTCCGGGACAGGGGTACCCGGGGAGCTGTTTTTT. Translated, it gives CASRSGTGVPGELFF.

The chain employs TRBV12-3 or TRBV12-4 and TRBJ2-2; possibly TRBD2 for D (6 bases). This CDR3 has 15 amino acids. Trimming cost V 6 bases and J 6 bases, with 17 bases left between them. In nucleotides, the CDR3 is TGTGCCAGCAGGCTGGGAGGAGGCGCAGCCGGGGAGCTGTTTTTT. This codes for CASRLGGGAAGELFF.

The CDR3 nucleotides read TGTGCCAGCAGCCAAGGCTGGTTTGGGTATGACACCGGGGAGCTGTTTTTT. It encodes CASSQGWFGYDTGELFF. This chain uses TRBV4-2 with TRBJ2-2; no firm D call. V gave up 1 base and J gave up 3 bases, with 15 bases separating them. The CDR3 is 17 amino acids. Germline V lookup: CDR1 LGHNA, CDR2 YNFKEQ.